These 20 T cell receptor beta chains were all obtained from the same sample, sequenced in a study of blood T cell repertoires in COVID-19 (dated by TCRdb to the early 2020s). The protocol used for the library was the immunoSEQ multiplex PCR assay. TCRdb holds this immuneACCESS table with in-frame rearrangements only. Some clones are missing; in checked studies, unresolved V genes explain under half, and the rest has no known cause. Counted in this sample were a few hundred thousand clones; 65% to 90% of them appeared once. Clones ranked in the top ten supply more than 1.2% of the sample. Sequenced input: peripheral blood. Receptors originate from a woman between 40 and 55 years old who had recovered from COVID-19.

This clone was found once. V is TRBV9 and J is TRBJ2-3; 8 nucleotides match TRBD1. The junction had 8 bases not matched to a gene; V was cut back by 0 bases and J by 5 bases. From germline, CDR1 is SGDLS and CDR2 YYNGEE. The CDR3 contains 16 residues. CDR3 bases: TGTGCCAGCAGCGTAGATTCGGCAGGGGGCATAGATACGCAGTATTTT. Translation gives CASSVDSAGGIDTQYF.

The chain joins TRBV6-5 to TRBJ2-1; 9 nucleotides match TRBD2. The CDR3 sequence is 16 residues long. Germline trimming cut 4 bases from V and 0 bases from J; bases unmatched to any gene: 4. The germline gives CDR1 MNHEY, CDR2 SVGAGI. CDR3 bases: TGTGCCAGCAGTTTGCGCGGGGGGGCCTCCTACAATGAGCAGTTCTTC. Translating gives CASSLRGGASYNEQFF.

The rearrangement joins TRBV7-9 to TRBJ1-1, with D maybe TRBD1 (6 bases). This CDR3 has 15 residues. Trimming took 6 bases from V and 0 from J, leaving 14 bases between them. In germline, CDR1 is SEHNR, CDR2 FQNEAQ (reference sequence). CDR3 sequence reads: CASRFTGSMNTEAFF. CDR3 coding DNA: TGTGCCAGCAGATTTACAGGGTCCATGAACACTGAAGCTTTCTTT.

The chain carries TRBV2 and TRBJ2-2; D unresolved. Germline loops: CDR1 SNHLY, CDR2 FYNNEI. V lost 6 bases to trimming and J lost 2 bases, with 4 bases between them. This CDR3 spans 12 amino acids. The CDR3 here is CASRSNTGELFF. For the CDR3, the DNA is TGTGCCAGCAGGTCTAACACCGGGGAGCTGTTTTTT.

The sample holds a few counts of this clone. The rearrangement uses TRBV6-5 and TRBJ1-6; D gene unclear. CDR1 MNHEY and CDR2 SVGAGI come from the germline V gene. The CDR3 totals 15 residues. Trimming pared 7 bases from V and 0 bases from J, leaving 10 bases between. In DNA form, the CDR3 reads TGTGCCAGCACATACCAGATCTCCTATAATTCACCCCTCCACTTT. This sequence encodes CASTYQISYNSPLHF.

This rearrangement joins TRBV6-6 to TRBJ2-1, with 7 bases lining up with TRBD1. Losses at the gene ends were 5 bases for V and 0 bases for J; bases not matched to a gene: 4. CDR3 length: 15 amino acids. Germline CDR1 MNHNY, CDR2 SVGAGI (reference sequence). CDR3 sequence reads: CASSDGTVSYNEQFF. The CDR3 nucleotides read TGTGCCAGCAGTGACGGGACAGTCTCCTACAATGAGCAGTTCTTC.

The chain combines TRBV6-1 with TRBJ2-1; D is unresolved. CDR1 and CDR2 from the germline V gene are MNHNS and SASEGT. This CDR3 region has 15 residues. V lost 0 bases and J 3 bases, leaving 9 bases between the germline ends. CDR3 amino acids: CASSEAFTNYNEQFF. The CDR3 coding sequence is TGTGCCAGCAGTGAAGCATTTACTAACTACAATGAGCAGTTCTTC.

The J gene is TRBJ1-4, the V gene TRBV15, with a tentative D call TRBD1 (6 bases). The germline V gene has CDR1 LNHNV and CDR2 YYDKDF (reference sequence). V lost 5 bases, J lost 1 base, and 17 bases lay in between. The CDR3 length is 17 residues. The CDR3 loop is CATSGKRGGVTNEKLFF. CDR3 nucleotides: TGTGCCACCAGCGGAAAAAGAGGGGGGGTAACTAATGAAAAACTGTTTTTT.

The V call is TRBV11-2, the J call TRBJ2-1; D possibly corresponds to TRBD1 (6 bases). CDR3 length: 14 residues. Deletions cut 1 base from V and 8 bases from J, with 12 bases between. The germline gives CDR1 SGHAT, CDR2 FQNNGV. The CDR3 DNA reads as TGTGCCAGCAGCTTAGGAGGGGGATTGGATGAGCAGTTCTTC. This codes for CASSLGGGLDEQFF.

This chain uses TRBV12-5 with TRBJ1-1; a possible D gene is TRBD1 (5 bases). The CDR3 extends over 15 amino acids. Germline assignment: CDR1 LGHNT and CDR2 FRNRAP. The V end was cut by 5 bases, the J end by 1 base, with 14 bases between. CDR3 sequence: CASGHWGRENTEAFF. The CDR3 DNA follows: TGTGCTAGTGGTCACTGGGGCAGGGAGAACACTGAAGCTTTCTTT. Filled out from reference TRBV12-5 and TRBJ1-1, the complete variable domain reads DARVTQTPRHKVTEMGQEVTMRCQPILGHNTVFWYRQTMMQGLELLAYFRNRAPLDDSGMPKDRFSAEMPDATLATLKIQPSEPRDSAVYFCASGHWGRENTEAFFGQGTRLTVV.

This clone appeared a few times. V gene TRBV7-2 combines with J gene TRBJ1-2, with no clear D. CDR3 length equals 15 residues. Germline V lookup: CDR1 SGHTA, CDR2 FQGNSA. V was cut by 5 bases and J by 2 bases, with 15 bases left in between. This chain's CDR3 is CASSPSAGLNYGYTF. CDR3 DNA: TGTGCCAGCAGCCCCTCGGCAGGCTTAAACTATGGCTACACCTTC.

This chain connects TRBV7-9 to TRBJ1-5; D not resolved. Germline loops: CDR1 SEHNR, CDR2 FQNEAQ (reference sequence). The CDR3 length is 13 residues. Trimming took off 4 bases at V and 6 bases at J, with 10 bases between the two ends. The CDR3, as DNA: TGTGCCAGCAGCTCCCACGAGGCTCAGCCCCAGCATTTT. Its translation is CASSSHEAQPQHF.

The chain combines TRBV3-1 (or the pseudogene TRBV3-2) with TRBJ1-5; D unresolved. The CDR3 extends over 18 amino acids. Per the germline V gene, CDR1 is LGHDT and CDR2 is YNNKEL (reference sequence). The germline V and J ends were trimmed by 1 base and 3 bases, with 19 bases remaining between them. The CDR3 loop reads CASSQADKDPLVNQPQHF. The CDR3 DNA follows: TGTGCCAGCAGCCAAGCCGACAAGGATCCTTTAGTCAATCAGCCCCAGCATTTT.

CDR3 nucleotide sequence: TGTGCCAGCAGTGATAGAGGCAGAAATCAGCCCCAGCATTTT. Its translation is CASSDRGRNQPQHF. This rearrangement joins TRBV6-1 to TRBJ1-5; D gene unclear. CDR1 MNHNS and CDR2 SASEGT come from the germline V gene. V was trimmed by 3 bases and J by 4 bases, leaving 10 bases between them. The CDR3 has 14 amino acids.

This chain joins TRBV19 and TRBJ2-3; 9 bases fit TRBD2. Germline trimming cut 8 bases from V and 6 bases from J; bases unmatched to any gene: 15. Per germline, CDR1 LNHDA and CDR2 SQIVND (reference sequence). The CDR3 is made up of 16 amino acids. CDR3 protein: CASGAGGPVLTDTQYF. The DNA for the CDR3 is TGTGCCAGTGGGGCGGGGGGGCCCGTTTTAACTGATACGCAGTATTTT.

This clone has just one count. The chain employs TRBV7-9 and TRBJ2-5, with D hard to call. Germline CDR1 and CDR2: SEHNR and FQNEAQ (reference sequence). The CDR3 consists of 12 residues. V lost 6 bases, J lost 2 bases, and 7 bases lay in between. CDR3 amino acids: CASSNLQETQYF. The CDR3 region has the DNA TGTGCCAGCAGTAATCTACAAGAGACCCAGTACTTC.

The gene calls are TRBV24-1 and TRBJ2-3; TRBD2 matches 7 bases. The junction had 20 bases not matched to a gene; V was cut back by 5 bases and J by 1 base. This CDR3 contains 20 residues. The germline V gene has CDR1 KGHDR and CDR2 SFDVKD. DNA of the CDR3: TGTGCCACCAGTGGACCATCTCAGCGGGGAACCGTTCCCCGCACAGATACGCAGTATTTT. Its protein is CATSGPSQRGTVPRTDTQYF.

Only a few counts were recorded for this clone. The CDR3 protein is CASEQGTGPDNSPLHF. The CDR3 bases are TGTGCCAGCGAACAAGGTACAGGGCCCGATAATTCACCCCTCCACTTT. V gene TRBV7-9 combines with J gene TRBJ1-6; tentative D call: TRBD1 (6 bases). CDR3 length equals 16 residues. V lost 8 bases, J lost 5 bases, and 19 bases lay in between. Germline V lookup: CDR1 SEHNR, CDR2 FQNEAQ (reference sequence). Looking up the rest from reference TRBV7-9 and TRBJ1-6 gives the full variable domain: DTGVSQNPRHKITKRGQNVTFRCDPISEHNRLYWYRQTLGQGPEFLTYFQNEAQLEKSRLLSDRFSAERPKGSFSTLEIQRTEQGDSAMYLCASEQGTGPDNSPLHFGNGTRLTVT.

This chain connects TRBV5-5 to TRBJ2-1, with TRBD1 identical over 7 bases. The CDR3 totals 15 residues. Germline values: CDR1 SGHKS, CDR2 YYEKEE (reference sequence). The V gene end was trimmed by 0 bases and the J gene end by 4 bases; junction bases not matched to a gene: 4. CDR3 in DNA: TGTGCCAGCAGCTTGGAGGGACAGTTATACAATGAGCAGTTCTTC. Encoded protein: CASSLEGQLYNEQFF.

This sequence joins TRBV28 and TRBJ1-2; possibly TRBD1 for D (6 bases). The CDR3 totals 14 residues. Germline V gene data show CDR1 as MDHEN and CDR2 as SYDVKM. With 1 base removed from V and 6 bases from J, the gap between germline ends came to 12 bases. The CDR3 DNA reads TGTGCCAGCAGTTTATACACAGGGATGGATGGCTACACCTTC. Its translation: CASSLYTGMDGYTF.